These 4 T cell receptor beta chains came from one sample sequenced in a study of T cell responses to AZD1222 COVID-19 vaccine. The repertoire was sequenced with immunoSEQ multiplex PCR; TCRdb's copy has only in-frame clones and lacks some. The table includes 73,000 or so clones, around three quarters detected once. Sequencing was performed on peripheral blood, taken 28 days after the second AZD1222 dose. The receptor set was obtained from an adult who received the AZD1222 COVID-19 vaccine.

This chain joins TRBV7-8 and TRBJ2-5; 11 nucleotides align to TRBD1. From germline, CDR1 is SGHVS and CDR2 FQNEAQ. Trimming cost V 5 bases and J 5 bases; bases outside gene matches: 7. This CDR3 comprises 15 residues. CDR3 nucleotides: TGTGCCAGCAGCATAAGGACAGGGGGCGACGAGACCCAGTACTTC. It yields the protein CASSIRTGGDETQYF.

The CDR3 sequence is CASGFDRGNTEAFF. The DNA of the CDR3 is TGTGCCAGCGGATTTGACAGGGGGAACACTGAAGCTTTCTTT. The rearrangement uses TRBV6-5 and TRBJ1-1; TRBD1 agrees at 8 bases. V lost 8 bases, J lost 1 base, and 6 bases stayed unmatched. This CDR3 region has 14 residues. Germline assignment: CDR1 MNHEY and CDR2 SVGAGI.

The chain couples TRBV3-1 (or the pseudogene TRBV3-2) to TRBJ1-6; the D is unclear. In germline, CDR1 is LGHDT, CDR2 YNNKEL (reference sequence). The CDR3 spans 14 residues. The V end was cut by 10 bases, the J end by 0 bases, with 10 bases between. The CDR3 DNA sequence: TGTGCCACCCAAACGAGCTCCTATAATTCACCCCTCCACTTT. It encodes CATQTSSYNSPLHF.

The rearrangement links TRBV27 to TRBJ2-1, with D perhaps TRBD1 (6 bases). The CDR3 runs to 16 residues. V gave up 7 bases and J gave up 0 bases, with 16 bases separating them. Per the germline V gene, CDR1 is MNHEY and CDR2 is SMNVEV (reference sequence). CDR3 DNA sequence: TGTGCCAGCACCAAAAGCCGGGACAACTCCTACAATGAGCAGTTCTTC. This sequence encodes CASTKSRDNSYNEQFF.